A single sample is the source of the 16 T cell receptor beta chains below, sequenced in a study of cytomegalovirus exposure and HLA in healthy donors. PCR was performed using 60 Vbeta and 13 Jbeta primers. Libraries were prepared by immunoSEQ multiplex PCR; TCRdb keeps only in-frame clonotypes and omits some of them. The repertoire has 150,000 to 180,000 clones, about 80% of them found once; the top ten carry around 6.6%. Sequences were obtained from PBMCs. Every receptor here comes from a woman between 50 and 59 years old in good health and CMV-seropositive.

V and J are TRBV7-3 and TRBJ2-3; perhaps TRBD2 as D (6 bases). Per germline, CDR1 SGHTA and CDR2 FQGTGA. The CDR3 is 15 amino acids. V was clipped by 1 base and J by 1 base, with 9 bases between them. CDR3 DNA sequence: TGTGCCAGCAGCTTAATGGGGACTGGCACAGATACGCAGTATTTT. Translation gives CASSLMGTGTDTQYF.

This sequence joins TRBV10-2 and TRBJ2-7; tentatively, D is TRBD2 (6 bases). Per the germline V gene, CDR1 is WSHSY and CDR2 is SAAADI. Trimming shortened V by 3 bases and J by 5 bases, and 11 bases separated the two germline ends. This CDR3 contains 13 residues. The CDR3 loop reads CASSDPSANEQYF. Here the CDR3 DNA reads TGCGCCAGCAGTGATCCTAGCGCCAACGAGCAGTACTTC.

The chain couples TRBV7-6 to TRBJ2-7, with D perhaps TRBD1 (5 bases). Germline values: CDR1 SGHVS, CDR2 FNYEAQ. The CDR3 has 14 residues. Trimming took off 4 bases at V and 2 bases at J, with 12 bases between the two ends. CDR3 sequence (DNA): TGTGCCAGCAGCTCATCAGACAGACCCTACGAGCAGTACTTC. Translation: CASSSSDRPYEQYF.

The rearrangement joins TRBV5-6 to TRBJ2-1; perhaps TRBD1 as D (5 bases). Germline CDR1 and CDR2: SGHDT and YYEEEE. Trimming pared 0 bases from V and 7 bases from J, leaving 8 bases between. The CDR3 is made up of 13 amino acids. CDR3 in amino acids: CASSLGGSNEQFF. CDR3 DNA sequence: TGTGCCAGCAGCTTGGGGGGCAGTAATGAGCAGTTCTTC.

J is TRBJ1-5 and V is TRBV4-1; D remains unclear. The CDR3 is 15 amino acids. Per the germline V gene, CDR1 is MGHRA and CDR2 is YSYEKL. Between the trimmed V and J ends, which lost 0 bases and 4 bases, there was a span of 10 bases. The CDR3 reads CASSQDVRLNQPQHF. The CDR3 DNA is TGCGCCAGCAGCCAAGATGTCAGATTGAATCAGCCCCAGCATTTT.

The chain recombines TRBV11-2 with TRBJ2-1, with 11 bases matching TRBD2. The CDR3 consists of 17 residues. Germline V gene sequence: CDR1 SGHAT, CDR2 FQNNGV. V gave up 5 bases and J gave up 6 bases; unmatched junction bases: 12. CDR3 bases: TGTGCCAGCAGCCAGAAACTAGCGGGGGTTTTTCGCAATGAGCAGTTCTTC. Its translation: CASSQKLAGVFRNEQFF.

CDR3 residues: CASSLAGGGANQPQHF. CDR3 DNA: TGTGCCAGCAGCCTCGCAGGAGGGGGCGCGAATCAGCCCCAGCATTTT. The gene calls are TRBV7-8 and TRBJ1-5; 7 positions match TRBD1. This CDR3 contains 16 residues. Trimming cost V 5 bases and J 4 bases; bases outside gene matches: 11. Germline CDR1 and CDR2: SGHVS and FQNEAQ.

In DNA form, the CDR3 reads TGTGCCAGCAGCCGGAGGATTACAGGGGGCGGCGGCTACACCTTC. This codes for CASSRRITGGGGYTF. The chain links TRBV6-5 to TRBJ1-2; 9 nucleotides align to TRBD1. CDR1 is MNHEY, CDR2 SVGAGI, per germline. This CDR3 is 15 amino acids long. V lost 6 bases and J lost 8; bases outside the gene matches: 13.

The chain joins TRBV5-5 to TRBJ1-2; no clear D gene. Trimming took 0 bases from V and 6 from J, leaving 12 bases between them. Per germline, CDR1 SGHKS and CDR2 YYEKEE (reference sequence). The CDR3 loop spans 14 amino acids. The CDR3 loop reads CASSLAWGDNGYTF. The CDR3 DNA reads TGTGCCAGCAGCTTGGCCTGGGGAGACAATGGCTACACCTTC. Complete variable domain (other parts from reference TRBV5-5 and TRBJ1-2): DAGVTQSPTHLIKTRGQQVTLRCSPISGHKSVSWYQQVLGQGPQFIFQYYEKEERGRGNFPDRFSARQFPNYSSELNVNALLLGDSALYLCASSLAWGDNGYTFGSGTRLTVV.

This sequence joins TRBV12-5 and TRBJ1-2; D is undetermined. V gave up 6 bases and J gave up 2 bases, with 4 bases separating them. Per germline, CDR1 LGHNT and CDR2 FRNRAP. This CDR3 is built from 11 residues. The CDR3 reads CASGENYGYTF. The CDR3 DNA reads TGTGCTAGTGGAGAGAACTATGGCTACACCTTC.

This sequence joins TRBV30 and TRBJ1-1, with a possible D match to TRBD1 (5 bases). Between the trimmed V and J ends, which lost 1 base and 5 bases, there was a span of 11 bases. The CDR3 has 13 residues. CDR1 is GTSNPN and CDR2 is SVGIG in the germline V gene (reference sequence). In nucleotides, the CDR3 is TGTGCCTGGAGTGCGGCAGGGAAAACTGAAGCTTTCTTT. Its translation is CAWSAAGKTEAFF. The full variable domain, in which reference TRBV30 and TRBJ1-1 provide the parts outside the CDR3, is SQTIHQWPATLVQPVGSPLSLECTVEGTSNPNLYWYRQAAGRGLQLLFYSVGIGQISSEVPQNLSASRPQDRQFILSSKKLLLSDSGFYLCAWSAAGKTEAFFGQGTRLTVV.

The rearrangement uses TRBV6-1 and TRBJ1-1, with D uncertain. The V end was cut by 6 bases, the J end by 1 base, with 9 bases between. Germline CDR1 and CDR2: MNHNS and SASEGT. This CDR3 has 13 amino acids. The CDR3 region has the DNA TGTGCCAGCAGGTACTACCAGAACACTGAAGCTTTCTTT. This sequence encodes CASRYYQNTEAFF.

This rearrangement joins TRBV2 to TRBJ2-6; no firm D call. Trimming left V 3 bases short and J 0 bases short, with 9 bases between. The CDR3 extends over 16 amino acids. The germline CDR1 and CDR2 sequences are SNHLY and FYNNEI. The CDR3 DNA follows: TGTGCCAGCAGTGAGGGCTGGAACTCTGGGGCCAACGTCCTGACTTTC. It translates to CASSEGWNSGANVLTF. The full variable domain, in which reference TRBV2 and TRBJ2-6 provide the parts outside the CDR3, is EPEVTQTPSHQVTQMGQEVILRCVPISNHLYFYWYRQILGQKVEFLVSFYNNEISEKSEIFDDQFSVERPDGSNFTLKIRSTKLEDSAMYFCASSEGWNSGANVLTFGAGSRLTVL.

The chain combines TRBV9 with TRBJ2-1; 8 nucleotides agree with TRBD2. The CDR3 is 14 amino acids. The ends lost 3 bases at V and 4 bases at J; junction bases unmatched: 3. Germline V gene sequence: CDR1 SGDLS, CDR2 YYNGEE. The CDR3 loop reads CASSAGGGYNEQFF. In nucleotides, the CDR3 is TGTGCCAGCAGCGCCGGGGGGGGGTACAATGAGCAGTTCTTC.

The chain couples TRBV6-5 to TRBJ1-4, with D possibly TRBD1 on 6 matching bases. This CDR3 is built from 15 residues. The germline V gene encodes CDR1 MNHEY and CDR2 SVGAGI. The V end lost 4 bases, the J end lost 7 bases, and 16 bases lay between the germline ends. The CDR3: CASSLSGTRGEKLFF. The DNA for the CDR3 is TGTGCCAGCAGTTTGAGCGGGACACGGGGTGAAAAACTGTTTTTT.

The chain joins TRBV19 to TRBJ2-2, with a tentative D call TRBD1 (5 bases). The germline V gene has CDR1 LNHDA and CDR2 SQIVND (reference sequence). Trimming cost V 1 base and J 6 bases, with 9 bases left between them. This CDR3 has 14 amino acids. DNA for the CDR3: TGTGCCAGTAGTATAGGCAGGGTTGCCGGGGAGCTGTTTTTT. Protein sequence: CASSIGRVAGELFF. The variable domain in full, completed from reference TRBV19 and TRBJ2-2, reads DGGITQSPKYLFRKEGQNVTLSCEQNLNHDAMYWYRQDPGQGLRLIYYSQIVNDFQKGDIAEGYSVSREKKESFPLTVTSAQKNPTAFYLCASSIGRVAGELFFGEGSRLTVL.